The T cell receptor beta chain under discussion was sequenced for a study of human T cells and chemical hapten exposure. CDR1 and CDR2 from the germline V gene are ENHRY and SYGVKD. The CDR3 has 14 residues. V was trimmed by 3 bases and J by 6 bases, leaving 11 bases between them. Findings and limits, study-wide: Controls had significantly fewer large CDR3 similarity clusters than were formed by expanded TCRs.

Time point denoted: pre-sensitization, week 0. As to treatment: therapeutic diphenylcyclopropenone sensitization with weekly scalp DPC. Original processing methods: The number of TCRs in each sample had a median of approximately 99,000 and spanned roughly 20,000 to 750,000. TCRdb fed the RACE reads into MiXCR, producing one record per CDR3 protein. These V and J calls derive from TCRdb rather than the authors' analysis. Altogether about 380,000 distinct CDR3 sequences are present, 4% to 6% being singletons, with the ten largest covering around 2.6%. This clonotype was observed many times. The antigen is undetermined.

This chain connects TRBV10-3 to TRBJ1-4; maybe TRBD1 (5 bases). This sequence was found in a woman in her fifties or sixties with alopecia areata. Some clones in this sample may be carry-over from other donors' samples. Source: whole blood, taken in connection with sensitization to the hapten diphenylcyclopropenone (DPC). The CDR3 nucleotides are TGTGCCATCAGTGACGGAGGGGCATATGAAAAACTGTTTTTT. Translation gives CAISDGGAYEKLFF.